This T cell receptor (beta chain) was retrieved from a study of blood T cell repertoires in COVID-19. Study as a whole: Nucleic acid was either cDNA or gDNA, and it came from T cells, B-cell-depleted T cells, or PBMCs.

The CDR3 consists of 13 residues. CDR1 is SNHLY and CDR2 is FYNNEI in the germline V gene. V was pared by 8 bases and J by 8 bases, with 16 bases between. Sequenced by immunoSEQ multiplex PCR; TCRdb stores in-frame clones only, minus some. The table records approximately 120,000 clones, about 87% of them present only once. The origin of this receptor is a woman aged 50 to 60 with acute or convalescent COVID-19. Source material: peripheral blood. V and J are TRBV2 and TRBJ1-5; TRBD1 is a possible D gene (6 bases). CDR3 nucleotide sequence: TGTGCCAGCCGGAGGGAGGGGGTTAAGCCCCAGCATTTT. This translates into CASRREGVKPQHF.